The next 21 T cell receptor beta chains were all read from a single sample in a study of beta chain features in type 1 diabetes (dated by TCRdb to 2017 to 2018). Antigens for these TCRs are unknown. The study at large found these results: A moderate but significant shortening of TCRB CDR3 length was observed in type 1 diabetes patients in all four CD4+ subsets.

The library was generated by the immunoSEQ multiplex PCR assay. The entire isolated RNA was reverse transcribed using the High Capacity cDNA Reverse Transcription Kit, and thus expressed TCRB transcripts were sequenced. TCRdb mirrors the immuneACCESS table, restricted to in-frame sequences. Some clones are absent from its copies; in checked studies, under half trace to an unresolved V gene, and the reason for the others is unknown. The sample table contains over 600,000 clones; only one count was recorded for around 11% of them. Jointly, the top ten make up 0.095% to 0.15% of the sample. Material: naive CD4+ T cells from blood. The cell subset or site tag for this specimen amounts to: true naive CD4+ T cells. These receptors were taken from a man aged 25-45 years with type 1 diabetes.

This clone turned up a few times. J is TRBJ2-3 and V is TRBV28, with 7 bases aligning to TRBD1. Germline trimming cut 5 bases from V and 3 bases from J; bases unmatched to any gene: 5. The CDR3 spans 14 residues. From germline, CDR1 is MDHEN and CDR2 SYDVKM. This CDR3 is CASSPTGMTDTQYF. DNA of the CDR3: TGTGCCAGCAGTCCGACAGGGATGACAGATACGCAGTATTTT.

This clone was seen more than once but under ten times. V gene TRBV18 combines with J gene TRBJ1-5, with 7 bases identical to TRBD1. In germline, CDR1 is KGHSH, CDR2 LQKENI. V lost 3 bases and J lost 0; bases outside the gene matches: 5. The CDR3 loop spans 16 amino acids. The CDR3 nucleotides are TGTGCCAGCTCACCTACGACAGGGATTAGCAATCAGCCCCAGCATTTT. Translation: CASSPTTGISNQPQHF.

This clone was recorded a few times. Different DNA sequences within this sample yield the same CDR3. The chain has TRBV30 and TRBJ1-5; tentative D call: TRBD1 (6 bases). The CDR3 has 13 amino acids. CDR1 and CDR2 from the germline V gene are GTSNPN and SVGIG (reference sequence). V was pared by 2 bases and J by 5 bases, with 10 bases between. CDR3 nucleotide sequence: TGTGCCTGGAGTCCCCGGACAGATCAGCCCCAGCATTTT. This gives the protein CAWSPRTDQPQHF.

The chain links TRBV7-2 to TRBJ2-1; TRBD1 agrees at 12 bases. Germline V gene lookup returns CDR1 SGHTA and CDR2 FQGNSA. The V segment lost 3 bases and the J segment 0 bases; nucleotides outside the gene matches: 9. This CDR3 is built from 19 residues. The CDR3 DNA reads TGTGCCAGCAGCTTGAGGGACAGGGGGCTACAGAGCTCCTACAATGAGCAGTTCTTC. Translated, it gives CASSLRDRGLQSSYNEQFF.

The chain couples TRBV30 to TRBJ2-7, with D perhaps TRBD1 (5 bases). V was pared by 5 bases and J by 0 bases, with 8 bases between. Germline values: CDR1 GTSNPN, CDR2 SVGIG (reference sequence). The CDR3 is made up of 12 amino acids. CDR3 loop: CAWGARSYEQYF. For the CDR3, the DNA is TGTGCCTGGGGGGCCCGCTCCTACGAGCAGTACTTC.

This clone was seen more than once but under ten times. The CDR3 region has the DNA TGTGCCAGCAAAGGGGGGCTTCAGAGGGATGAGCAGTTCTTC. This sequence encodes CASKGGLQRDEQFF. The chain recombines TRBV28 with TRBJ2-1; D is perhaps TRBD1 or TRBD2 (6 bases each). Germline V gene lookup returns CDR1 MDHEN and CDR2 SYDVKM. Trimming stripped 7 bases from V and 8 bases from J, with 18 bases between. CDR3 length: 14 residues.

This clone was observed a handful of times. This chain connects TRBV28 to TRBJ2-1; tentatively, D is TRBD1 (6 bases). The CDR3 is made up of 13 amino acids. Trimming cost V 6 bases and J 4 bases, with 10 bases left between them. Germline loops: CDR1 MDHEN, CDR2 SYDVKM. The CDR3 region is CASRKDRYNEQFF. In nucleotides, the CDR3 is TGTGCCAGCAGGAAGGACAGATACAATGAGCAGTTCTTC.

V usage is TRBV14 and J usage is TRBJ1-2; 7 bases are a match to TRBD1. CDR1 is SGHDN, CDR2 FVKESK, per germline. This CDR3 comprises 17 residues. The trim removed 1 base at V and 2 bases at J, leaving 10 bases unmatched. The CDR3 loop reads CASSQAGTANPNYGYTF. CDR3 in DNA: TGTGCCAGCAGCCAAGCCGGGACAGCGAATCCAAACTATGGCTACACCTTC.

This clone was seen more than once but under ten times. The V and J genes are TRBV9 and TRBJ2-3; TRBD2 might be the D (6 bases). V shed 0 bases and J shed 7 bases, with 12 bases lying between them. This CDR3 region has 14 residues. Germline values: CDR1 SGDLS, CDR2 YYNGEE. CDR3 amino acids: CASSVGEREYTQYF. The CDR3, as DNA: TGTGCCAGCAGCGTAGGGGAACGGGAGTATACGCAGTATTTT.

V and J are TRBV5-1 and TRBJ1-6; maybe TRBD1 (5 bases). The V gene lost 0 bases and the J gene lost 10 bases, with 11 bases spanning the gap. The V gene's germline CDR1 is SGHRS and CDR2 YFSETQ. This CDR3 region has 14 residues. As DNA, the CDR3 is TGCGCCAGCAGCTTGGCTCAGGGTGGCTCACCCCTCCACTTT. Its translation is CASSLAQGGSPLHF.

V gene TRBV7-3 combines with J gene TRBJ2-2; D remains ambiguous. The CDR3 totals 13 residues. Germline assignment: CDR1 SGHTA and CDR2 FQGTGA. Trimming took 2 bases from V and 5 from J, leaving 6 bases between them. The CDR3 sequence is CASSLSETGELFF. CDR3 nucleotides: TGTGCCAGCAGCTTATCAGAGACCGGGGAGCTGTTTTTT.

This clone appeared a few times. The chain uses TRBV5-4 and TRBJ1-6; unclear D gene. This CDR3 comprises 13 residues. CDR1 is SGHNT and CDR2 is YYREEE in the germline V gene (reference sequence). Trimming shortened V by 0 bases and J by 7 bases, and 5 bases separated the two germline ends. The CDR3 nucleotides are TGTGCCAGCAGCTTGGAGGAGAATTCACCCCTCCACTTT. Protein: CASSLEENSPLHF.

The V gene is TRBV7-8, the J gene TRBJ1-2; D not resolved. The germline CDR1 and CDR2 sequences are SGHVS and FQNEAQ. Trimming took 0 bases from V and 4 from J, leaving 9 bases between them. The CDR3 sequence is 14 residues long. CDR3 sequence (DNA): TGTGCCAGCAGCTTAGCGCCCACAGCCTATGGCTACACCTTC. It translates to CASSLAPTAYGYTF. Based on the CDR3 plus reference TRBV7-8 and TRBJ1-2, the full variable domain is GAGVSQSPRYKVAKRGQDVALRCDPISGHVSLFWYQQALGQGPEFLTYFQNEAQLDKSGLPSDRFFAERPEGSVSTLKIQRTQQEDSAVYLCASSLAPTAYGYTFGSGTRLTVV.

This clone appeared a few times. V usage is TRBV7-2 and J usage is TRBJ2-7, with TRBD2 matching 7 bases. V trimming: 5 bases; J trimming: 4 bases; junction bases outside the gene matches: 11. This CDR3 comprises 15 residues. Germline V gene data show CDR1 as SGHTA and CDR2 as FQGNSA. This chain's CDR3 is CASSPTSSEGYEQYF. The DNA of the CDR3 is TGTGCCAGCAGCCCGACTAGCAGTGAGGGGTACGAGCAGTACTTC.

J is TRBJ1-1 and V is TRBV27; maybe TRBD1 (5 bases). Trimming shortened V by 0 bases and J by 11 bases, and 22 bases separated the two germline ends. The CDR3 extends over 16 amino acids. Germline loops: CDR1 MNHEY, CDR2 SMNVEV (reference sequence). CDR3 DNA: TGTGCCAGCAGTTTATCGAAGTTCGCCGGACAAAGGAAGGCTTTCTTT. Its protein is CASSLSKFAGQRKAFF.

The V call is TRBV4-3, the J call TRBJ1-2, with a possible D match to TRBD1 (5 bases). The V end lost 8 bases, the J end lost 7 bases, and 20 bases lay between the germline ends. The CDR3 length is 14 residues. In germline, CDR1 is LGHNA, CDR2 YSLEER. The CDR3 sequence is CASLPQEGRGGYTF. CDR3 DNA: TGCGCCAGCCTTCCACAGGAAGGGAGAGGTGGCTACACCTTC.

J is TRBJ2-2 and V is TRBV11-3, with 8 bases identical to TRBD1. Germline V lookup: CDR1 SGHNT, CDR2 YENEEA. The V segment lost 3 bases and the J segment 7 bases; nucleotides outside the gene matches: 7. The CDR3 runs 15 residues. The CDR3, as DNA: TGTGCCAGCAGCTTCCGGACAGGGCCCGACGGGGAGCTGTTTTTT. Encoded protein: CASSFRTGPDGELFF.

This clone was recorded a few times. The chain links TRBV11-3 to TRBJ2-4, with a possible D match to TRBD1 (6 bases). The germline V gene has CDR1 SGHNT and CDR2 YENEEA. This CDR3 has 13 amino acids. V lost 5 bases and J lost 3, with 8 bases in between. CDR3 sequence reads: CASSHRVKNIQYF. CDR3 sequence (DNA): TGTGCCAGCAGCCACAGGGTCAAAAACATTCAGTACTTC.

This clone has just a few counts. The CDR3 bases are TGCGCCAGCAGAGACGGGCCGACGAACACTGAAGCTTTCTTT. Translation: CASRDGPTNTEAFF. This chain connects TRBV5-1 to TRBJ1-1; D is uncertain. The CDR3 extends over 14 amino acids. CDR1 and CDR2 (germline): SGHRS, YFSETQ. V was clipped by 5 bases and J by 1 base, with 12 bases between them.

Only a few counts were recorded for this clone. V gene TRBV7-2 combines with J gene TRBJ1-3; 7 positions match TRBD1. Germline V lookup: CDR1 SGHTA, CDR2 FQGNSA. V lost 3 bases, J lost 3 bases, and 2 bases stayed unmatched. The CDR3 extends over 14 amino acids. The CDR3 coding sequence is TGTGCCAGCAGCTTCGGGACAGTTGGAAACACCATATATTTT. Protein sequence: CASSFGTVGNTIYF.

This clone has only a few counts. The chain recombines TRBV14 with TRBJ2-3; 8 bases are a match to TRBD2. The germline CDR1 and CDR2 sequences are SGHDN and FVKESK. The J segment lost 1 base and the V segment lost 9 bases, leaving 9 bases of the junction unmatched. The CDR3 has 15 amino acids. CDR3 amino acids: CARHNTSGCTDTQYF. The CDR3 DNA is TGTGCCAGGCATAACACTAGCGGCTGCACAGATACGCAGTATTTT.